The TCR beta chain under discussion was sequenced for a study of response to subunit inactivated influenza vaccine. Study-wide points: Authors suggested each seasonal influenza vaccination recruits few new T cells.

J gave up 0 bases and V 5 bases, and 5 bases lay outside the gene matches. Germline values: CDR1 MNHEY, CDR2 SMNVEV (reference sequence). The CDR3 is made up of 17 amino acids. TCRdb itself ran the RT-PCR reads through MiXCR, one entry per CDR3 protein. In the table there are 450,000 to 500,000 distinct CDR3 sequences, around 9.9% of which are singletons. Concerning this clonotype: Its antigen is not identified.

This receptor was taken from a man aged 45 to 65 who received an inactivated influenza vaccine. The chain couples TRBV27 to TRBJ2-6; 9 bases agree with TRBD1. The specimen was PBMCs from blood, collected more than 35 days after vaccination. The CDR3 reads CASSPGTGNSGANVLTF. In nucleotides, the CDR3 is TGTGCCAGCAGTCCCGGGACAGGGAACTCTGGGGCCAACGTCCTGACTTTC.